This T cell receptor (beta chain) originates from a study of T cell changes during pregnancy in multiple sclerosis. Libraries were prepared by immunoSEQ multiplex PCR; TCRdb keeps only in-frame clonotypes and omits some of them. Of 70,000 to 95,000 clones in the sample, 80% to 95% were seen once. Germline V gives CDR1 SGHTA, CDR2 FQGNSA. The CDR3 covers 14 residues. V was pared by 7 bases and J by 1 base, with 11 bases between. This sequence originates from a female donor with multiple sclerosis, enrolled in a pregnancy study. This chain joins TRBV7-2 and TRBJ1-3; D gene ambiguous. The sequencing used peripheral blood, collected in the first trimester of pregnancy. For the CDR3, the DNA is TGTGCCAGCACCACCGGGTCATCTGGAAACACCATATATTTT. This gives the protein CASTTGSSGNTIYF.